Described below is a single T cell receptor (beta chain) sequence and its context. The sample belongs to a study of blood T cell repertoires in COVID-19. The assay was immunoSEQ multiplex PCR, and TCRdb's table has in-frame clones only and misses some. In the table there are around 320,000 clones, roughly 90% of which are singletons. Enrolled through a virtual design, the participants were between 18 and 89 years of age and came from about two dozen US areas. Germline V CDR1 and CDR2: SGHRS, YFSETQ. This CDR3 region has 15 residues. The J segment lost 7 bases and the V segment lost 4 bases, leaving 7 bases of the junction unmatched.

The receptor was derived from a woman aged 25 to 39 who had been exposed to COVID-19. The chain joins TRBV5-1 to TRBJ1-6; the match to TRBD1 covers 8 bases. The source material was PBMCs or T cells enriched from blood (not recorded which). The CDR3 protein is CASSLLTGENSPLHF. The CDR3 DNA sequence: TGCGCCAGCAGCCTACTGACAGGGGAAAATTCACCCCTCCACTTT.